This is a list of T cell receptor beta chains from one sample in a study of regulatory T cells in long-lasting Graves disease. TCRdb redid the calling of the multiplex PCR reads with MiXCR, one entry per CDR3 protein. This table holds 200,000 to 250,000 distinct CDR3 sequences, approximately 18% found once. The same sample was also used in a study of T cells in Graves' hyperthyroidism and ophthalmopathy.

The sample here was peripheral blood mononuclear cells (PBMCs), taken at new diagnosis, from a patient treated with antithyroid drugs. The receptors were gathered from a woman between 25 and 40 years old with Graves disease. The CDR3 runs from the conserved cysteine through the conserved F or W. Each record gives: J gene, V gene, D gene, CDR3 protein. D genes are given only for firm matches.

j_gene: TRBJ2-2; v_gene: TRBV4-2; d_gene: TRBD2; CDR3aa: CASSQRRGGTGELFF
j_gene: TRBJ2-3; v_gene: TRBV10-3; d_gene: TRBD2; CDR3aa: CAILDEAGLGFADTQYF
j_gene: TRBJ1-2; v_gene: TRBV10-1; d_gene: NA; CDR3aa: CASRADSTNYGYTF
j_gene: TRBJ1-5; v_gene: TRBV5-1; d_gene: NA; CDR3aa: CASSLVPGVNQPQHF
j_gene: TRBJ2-7; v_gene: TRBV27; d_gene: NA; CDR3aa: CASSLVGDYEQYF
j_gene: TRBJ2-3; v_gene: TRBV7-8; d_gene: NA; CDR3aa: CASSLVFTSTDTQYF
j_gene: TRBJ2-1; v_gene: TRBV28; d_gene: TRBD2; CDR3aa: CASSSYTSGRNEQFF
j_gene: TRBJ1-6; v_gene: TRBV6-1; d_gene: TRBD1; CDR3aa: CASSEQGAMGNSPLHF
j_gene: TRBJ1-1; v_gene: TRBV7-3; d_gene: TRBD1; CDR3aa: CASSPGTVGTEAFF
j_gene: TRBJ2-1; v_gene: TRBV27; d_gene: TRBD2; CDR3aa: CASSTVTSGRAVINEQFF
j_gene: TRBJ2-7; v_gene: TRBV27; d_gene: NA; CDR3aa: CASSSLGYEQYF
j_gene: TRBJ1-1; v_gene: TRBV2; d_gene: NA; CDR3aa: CASSYLGVNTEAFF
j_gene: TRBJ2-1; v_gene: TRBV12-3/TRBV12-4; d_gene: NA; CDR3aa: CASSSRTYNEQFF
j_gene: TRBJ1-2; v_gene: TRBV24-1; d_gene: NA; CDR3aa: CATSSPGTYYGYTF
j_gene: TRBJ2-3; v_gene: TRBV30; d_gene: TRBD2; CDR3aa: CAWSGSPGLAVPDTQYF
j_gene: TRBJ2-7; v_gene: TRBV10-3; d_gene: TRBD2; CDR3aa: CAISDGLAGEAF
j_gene: TRBJ2-5; v_gene: TRBV6-1; d_gene: NA; CDR3aa: CASSEARWVPETQYF
j_gene: TRBJ2-7; v_gene: TRBV20-1; d_gene: TRBD1; CDR3aa: CSALTGTAYEQYF
j_gene: TRBJ1-1; v_gene: TRBV2; d_gene: NA; CDR3aa: CASRDRPEMAFF
j_gene: TRBJ2-7; v_gene: TRBV12-3/TRBV12-4; d_gene: TRBD2; CDR3aa: CASSLKREGRYEQYF
j_gene: TRBJ2-7; v_gene: TRBV30; d_gene: TRBD2; CDR3aa: CAWGLAGTYEQYF
j_gene: TRBJ1-3; v_gene: TRBV11-2; d_gene: TRBD1; CDR3aa: CASSSQDREVRNTIYF
j_gene: TRBJ1-1; v_gene: TRBV27; d_gene: NA; CDR3aa: CASSLRGPMNTEAFF